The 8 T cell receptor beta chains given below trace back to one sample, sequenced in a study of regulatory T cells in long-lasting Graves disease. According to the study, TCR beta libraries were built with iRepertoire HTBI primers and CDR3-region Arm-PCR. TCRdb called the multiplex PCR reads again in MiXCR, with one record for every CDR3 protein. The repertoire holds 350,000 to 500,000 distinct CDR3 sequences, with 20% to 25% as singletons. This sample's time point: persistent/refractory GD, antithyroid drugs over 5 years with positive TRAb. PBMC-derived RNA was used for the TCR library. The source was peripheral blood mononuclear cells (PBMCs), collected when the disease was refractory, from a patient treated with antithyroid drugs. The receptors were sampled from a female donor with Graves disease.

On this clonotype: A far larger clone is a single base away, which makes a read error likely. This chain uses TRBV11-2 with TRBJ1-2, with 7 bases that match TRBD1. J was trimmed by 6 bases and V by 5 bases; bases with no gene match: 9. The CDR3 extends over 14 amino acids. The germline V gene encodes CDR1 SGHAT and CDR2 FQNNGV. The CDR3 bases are TGTGCCAGCAGCCAATTGGTGACAGGGAATGGCTACACCTTC. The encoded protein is CASSQLVTGNGYTF.

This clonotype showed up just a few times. Here the CDR3 reads CASSFGTSSATEQYF. The CDR3 region has the DNA TGTGCCAGCAGTTTTGGGACTAGTTCTGCGACAGAGCAGTACTTC. The chain carries TRBV12-3 or TRBV12-4 and TRBJ2-7; TRBD2 agrees at 8 bases. The CDR3 has 15 amino acids. V lost 3 bases and J lost 7; bases outside the gene matches: 11.

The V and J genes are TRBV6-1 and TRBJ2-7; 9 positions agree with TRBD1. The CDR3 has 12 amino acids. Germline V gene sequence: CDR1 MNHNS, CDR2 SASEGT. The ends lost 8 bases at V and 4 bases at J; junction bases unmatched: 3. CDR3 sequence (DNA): TGTGCCAGCGGGACAGGGAGGTACGAGCAGTACTTC. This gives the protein CASGTGRYEQYF.

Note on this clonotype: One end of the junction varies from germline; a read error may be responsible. Here the CDR3 DNA reads TGCGCCAGCAGCTCGAGTAACTATGGCTACGCCTTC. It translates to CASSSSNYGYAF. The rearrangement joins TRBV5-1 to TRBJ1-2, with D hard to call. The CDR3 loop spans 12 amino acids. Germline V lookup: CDR1 SGHRS, CDR2 YFSETQ.

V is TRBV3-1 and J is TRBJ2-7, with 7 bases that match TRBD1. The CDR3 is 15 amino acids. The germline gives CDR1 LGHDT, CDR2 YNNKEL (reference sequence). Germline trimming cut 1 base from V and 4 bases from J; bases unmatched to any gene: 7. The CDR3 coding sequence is TGTGCCAGCAGCCAAGGTTTCGCAGGGGGTTACGAGCAGTACTTC. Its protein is CASSQGFAGGYEQYF.

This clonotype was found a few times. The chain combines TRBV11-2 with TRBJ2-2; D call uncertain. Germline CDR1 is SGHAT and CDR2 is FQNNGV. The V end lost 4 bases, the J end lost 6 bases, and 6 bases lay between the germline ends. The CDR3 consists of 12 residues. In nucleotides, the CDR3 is TGTGCCAGCAGCTCCCGACCCGGGGAGCTGTTTTTT. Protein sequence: CASSSRPGELFF.

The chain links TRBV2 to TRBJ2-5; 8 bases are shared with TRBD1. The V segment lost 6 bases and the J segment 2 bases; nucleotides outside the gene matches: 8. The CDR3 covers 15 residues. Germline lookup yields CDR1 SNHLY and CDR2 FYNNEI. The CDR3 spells CASSADRGRQETQYF. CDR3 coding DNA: TGTGCCAGCAGCGCCGACAGGGGAAGGCAAGAGACCCAGTACTTC.

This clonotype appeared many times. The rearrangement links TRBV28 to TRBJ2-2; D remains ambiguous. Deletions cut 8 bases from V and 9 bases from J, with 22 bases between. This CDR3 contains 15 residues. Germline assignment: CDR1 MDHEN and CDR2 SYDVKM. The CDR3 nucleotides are TGTGCCAGCTCGACCTCGGGCAAAGGAGCGAGGGAGCTGTTTTTT. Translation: CASSTSGKGARELFF.